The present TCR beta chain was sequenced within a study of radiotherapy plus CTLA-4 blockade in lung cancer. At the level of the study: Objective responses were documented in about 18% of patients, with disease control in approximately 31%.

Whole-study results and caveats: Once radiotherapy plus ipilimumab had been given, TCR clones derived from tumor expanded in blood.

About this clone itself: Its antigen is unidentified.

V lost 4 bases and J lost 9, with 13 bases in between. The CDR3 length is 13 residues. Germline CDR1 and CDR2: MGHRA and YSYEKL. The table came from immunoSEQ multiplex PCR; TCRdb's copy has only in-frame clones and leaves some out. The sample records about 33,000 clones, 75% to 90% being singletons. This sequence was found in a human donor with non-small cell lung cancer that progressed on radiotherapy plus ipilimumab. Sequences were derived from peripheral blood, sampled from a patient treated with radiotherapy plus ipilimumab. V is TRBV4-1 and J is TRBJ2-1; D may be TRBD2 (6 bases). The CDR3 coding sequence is TGCGCCAGCAGCCGCCCTACAGCGGGTGAGCAGTTCTTC. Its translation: CASSRPTAGEQFF.